The rows below give T cell receptor beta chains drawn from one sample of a study of shared clonotypes between healthy human individuals. Measured with immunoSEQ multiplex PCR; TCRdb has only the in-frame clones, and not every one. The table includes some 600,000 clones, approximately 96% detected once. The material sequenced was naive CD8+ T cells sorted from blood. The receptors were sampled from a woman aged 25 to 39 in good health. Both conserved end residues are part of each CDR3. Fields, in order: D gene, clone size, J gene, V gene, CDR3 DNA, CDR3 protein. A D gene is named only where the DNA matches it firmly. For some rows the clone size is stated as once, few or many, or as a class when expanded; others skip it.

D gene: TRBD2
clone size: -
J gene: TRBJ2-3
V gene: TRBV7-2
CDR3 DNA: TGTGCCAGCAGCCCTATAGCGGGAGGCGAGGCAGATACGCAGTATTTT
CDR3 protein: CASSPIAGGEADTQYF

D gene: -
clone size: -
J gene: TRBJ2-3
V gene: TRBV28
CDR3 DNA: TGTGCCAGCAGTCCTACAGCTTTTGGGACAGATACGCAGTATTTT
CDR3 protein: CASSPTAFGTDTQYF

D gene: -
clone size: -
J gene: TRBJ1-1
V gene: TRBV13
CDR3 DNA: TGTGCCAGCAGCACATCCACAGGGACTTCCACTGAAGCTTTCTTT
CDR3 protein: CASSTSTGTSTEAFF

D gene: -
clone size: once
J gene: TRBJ2-3
V gene: TRBV10-3
CDR3 DNA: TGTGCCATCAAGGAGGACAGCACAGATACGCAGTATTTT
CDR3 protein: CAIKEDSTDTQYF

D gene: -
clone size: -
J gene: TRBJ1-1
V gene: TRBV27
CDR3 DNA: TGTGCCAGCAGTCGGTTACAGGGAGGGACTGAAGCTTTCTTT
CDR3 protein: CASSRLQGGTEAFF

D gene: -
clone size: -
J gene: TRBJ2-7
V gene: TRBV4-2
CDR3 DNA: TGTGCCAGCAGCCAAGAATTCACGAGCTCCTACGAGCAGTGCTTC
CDR3 protein: CASSQEFTSSYEQCF

D gene: -
clone size: -
J gene: TRBJ1-1
V gene: TRBV18
CDR3 DNA: TGTGCCAGCTCACCTTCTGGGGTCTGGGCTTTCTTT
CDR3 protein: CASSPSGVWAFF

D gene: -
clone size: -
J gene: TRBJ1-1
V gene: TRBV25-1
CDR3 DNA: TGTGCCAGCAGTGAAGCGAACACTGAAGCTTTCTTT
CDR3 protein: CASSEANTEAFF

D gene: -
clone size: once
J gene: TRBJ1-2
V gene: TRBV28
CDR3 DNA: TGTGCCAGCAGTCTCAGGGGACTTGGGGGCTACACCTTC
CDR3 protein: CASSLRGLGGYTF

D gene: TRBD2
clone size: -
J gene: TRBJ2-5
V gene: TRBV7-6
CDR3 DNA: TGTGCCAGCAGCTTGGGAGCGGGACCGGAGACCCAGTACTTC
CDR3 protein: CASSLGAGPETQYF

D gene: -
clone size: -
J gene: TRBJ1-5
V gene: TRBV4-1
CDR3 DNA: TGCGCCAGCAGCCTACATATAGAGGCGGGGAATCAGCCCCAGCATTTT
CDR3 protein: CASSLHIEAGNQPQHF

D gene: -
clone size: -
J gene: TRBJ2-7
V gene: TRBV7-2
CDR3 DNA: TGTGCCAGCAGCGCCCCTACCGTTTCCTACGAGCAGTACTTC
CDR3 protein: CASSAPTVSYEQYF

D gene: -
clone size: once
J gene: TRBJ1-3
V gene: TRBV28
CDR3 DNA: TGTGCCAGCACCCCCCTGGGGCAGACTGGAAACACCATATATTTT
CDR3 protein: CASTPLGQTGNTIYF

D gene: TRBD1
clone size: -
J gene: TRBJ2-7
V gene: TRBV2
CDR3 DNA: TGTGCCAGTGACAGGGGGCCCTACGAGCAGTACTTC
CDR3 protein: CASDRGPYEQYF

D gene: TRBD1
clone size: -
J gene: TRBJ1-1
V gene: TRBV7-8
CDR3 DNA: TGTGCCAGCAGCTCCCAGGGGGGTAAAGCTTTCTTT
CDR3 protein: CASSSQGGKAFF

D gene: TRBD2
clone size: -
J gene: TRBJ2-1
V gene: TRBV2
CDR3 DNA: TGTGCCAGCAGTGCGGGTGGGGCTAGCGGAAAGAATGAGCAGTTCTTC
CDR3 protein: CASSAGGASGKNEQFF

D gene: TRBD2
clone size: -
J gene: TRBJ2-5
V gene: TRBV11-2
CDR3 DNA: TGTGCCAGCAGCCCAGCGGGATATGGGCTAGAGACCCAGTACTTC
CDR3 protein: CASSPAGYGLETQYF

D gene: TRBD2
clone size: -
J gene: TRBJ2-1
V gene: TRBV7-8
CDR3 DNA: TGTGCCAGCAGCATCTGGCGGGAGAGTAGGAATGAGCAGTTCTTC
CDR3 protein: CASSIWRESRNEQFF

D gene: TRBD1
clone size: -
J gene: TRBJ1-2
V gene: TRBV5-1
CDR3 DNA: TGCGCCAGCGGGACTGAGGGGGCAATGTATGGCTACACCTTC
CDR3 protein: CASGTEGAMYGYTF

D gene: TRBD1
clone size: -
J gene: TRBJ2-7
V gene: TRBV9
CDR3 DNA: TGTGCCAGCAGCTCAGGACAGGGGGCTGCCTACGAGCAGTACTTC
CDR3 protein: CASSSGQGAAYEQYF

D gene: TRBD1
clone size: -
J gene: TRBJ2-1
V gene: TRBV11-2
CDR3 DNA: TGTGCCAGCAGCTTAGTCCCCAGGGGGCTGGGATTGGGGCAGTTCTTC
CDR3 protein: CASSLVPRGLGLGQFF

D gene: -
clone size: -
J gene: TRBJ2-7
V gene: TRBV6-1
CDR3 DNA: TGTGCCAGCAGCCCCAGGGGGGCACCAAACGAGCAGTACTTC
CDR3 protein: CASSPRGAPNEQYF

D gene: -
clone size: -
J gene: TRBJ2-2
V gene: TRBV7-3
CDR3 DNA: TGTGCCAGCAGCTTATGGGAGAACACCGGGGAGCTGTTTTTT
CDR3 protein: CASSLWENTGELFF

D gene: -
clone size: -
J gene: TRBJ1-2
V gene: TRBV5-8
CDR3 DNA: TGTGCCAGCAGCTACGGCGGTGGCTACACCTTC
CDR3 protein: CASSYGGGYTF